This TCR beta chain was profiled in a study of neurological immune-mediated disorders. The authors made cDNA by 5'RACE with 10-nucleotide random UMIs. MiXCR, applied by TCRdb to the 5' RACE reads, yields one record per CDR3 protein. Of 85,000 to 110,000 distinct CDR3 sequences in the sample, roughly a tenth were seen once. This clonotype has at least ten counts. Its antigen remains unidentified. The time point denotes: longitudinal time-point 3. Preparation of the unsorted libraries drew on 2 million PBMCs stored at -80 C. The CDR3 sequence is 15 residues long. Deletions cut 4 bases from V and 0 bases from J, with 14 bases between. The germline CDR1 and CDR2 sequences are SGHRS and YFSETQ. Whole-study findings and limits: Multiple sclerosis, the disease with the least TCR clonal expansion, fell below healthy controls, whereas HTLV-1-associated myelopathy showed the most. Sharing of CDR3 amino acid sequences among expanded clones across subjects was absent, suggesting private repertoires in all groups.

This sequence joins TRBV5-1 and TRBJ2-7; perhaps TRBD1 as D (6 bases). The clonotype was recovered from a female donor with HTLV-1-associated myelopathy (HAM/TSP). The sequenced sample was PBMCs. CDR3 amino acids: CASSPGHTSSYEQYF. In nucleotides, the CDR3 is TGCGCCAGCAGCCCGGGACATACGAGCTCCTACGAGCAGTACTTC.